This record covers a single T cell receptor beta chain. Its antigen remains unidentified. This CDR3 comprises 15 residues. Germline CDR1 and CDR2: MNHEY and SMNVEV (reference sequence). With V trimmed by 4 bases and J by 4 bases, 5 bases remained unmatched. Presence of unique molecular identifiers characterized the TCR beta cDNA libraries. TCRdb called the PCR reads again in MiXCR, with one record for every CDR3 protein. The table lists some 890,000 distinct CDR3 sequences, 53% of them singletons. The data were taken from a study of post-analysis software for immune sequencing data. About the research overall: The study covered relapsing-remitting, secondary progressive and progressive-relapsing courses of multiple sclerosis.

Study-wide findings and caveats: F measure clustering grouped samples strongly by preparation batch. Multiple sclerosis was associated with a significant reduction in normalized Chao1 diversity relative to controls. Included in a set of about five TRBV segments more frequent in patients than controls were TRBV5-6, TRBV5-1 and TRBV20-1.

The sample taken for sequencing was blood. The V call is TRBV27, the J call TRBJ2-3; 10 nucleotides line up with TRBD1. The TCR comes from a girl between 10 and 17 years old with multiple sclerosis. The CDR3 coding sequence is TGTGCCAGCAGTTCTACGGGACAGGGGTCAGATACGCAGTATTTT. Its protein is CASSSTGQGSDTQYF.